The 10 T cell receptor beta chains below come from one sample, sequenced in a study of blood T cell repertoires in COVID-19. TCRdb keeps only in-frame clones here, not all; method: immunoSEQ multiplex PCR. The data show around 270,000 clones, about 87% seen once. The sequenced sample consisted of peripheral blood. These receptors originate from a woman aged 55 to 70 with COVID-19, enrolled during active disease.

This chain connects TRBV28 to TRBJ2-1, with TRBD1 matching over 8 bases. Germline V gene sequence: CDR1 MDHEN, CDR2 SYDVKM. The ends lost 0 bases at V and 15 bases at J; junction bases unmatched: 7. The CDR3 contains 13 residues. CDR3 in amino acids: CASSLWSTGGAFF. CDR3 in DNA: TGTGCCAGCAGTTTATGGTCAACAGGGGGTGCGTTCTTC.

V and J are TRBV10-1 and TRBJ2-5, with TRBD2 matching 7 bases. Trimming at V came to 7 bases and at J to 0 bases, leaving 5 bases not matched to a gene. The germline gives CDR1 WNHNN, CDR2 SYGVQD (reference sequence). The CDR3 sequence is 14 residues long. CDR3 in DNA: TGCGCCAGCACTTGGGGGGGGTACCAAGAGACCCAGTACTTC. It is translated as CASTWGGYQETQYF.

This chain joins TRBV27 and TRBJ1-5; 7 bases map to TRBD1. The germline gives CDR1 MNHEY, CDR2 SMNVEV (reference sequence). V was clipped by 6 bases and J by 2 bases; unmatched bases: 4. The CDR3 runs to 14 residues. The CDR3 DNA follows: TGTGCCAGCAGCCCAGGGGGAGGCAATCAGCCCCAGCATTTT. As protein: CASSPGGGNQPQHF.

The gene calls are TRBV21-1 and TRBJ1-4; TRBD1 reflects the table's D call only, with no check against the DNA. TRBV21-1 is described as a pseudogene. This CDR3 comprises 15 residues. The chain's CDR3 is CASSKGQGWDEKLFF. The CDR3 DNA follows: TGTGCCAGCAGCAAGGGACAGGGGTGGGATGAAAAACTGTTTTTT.

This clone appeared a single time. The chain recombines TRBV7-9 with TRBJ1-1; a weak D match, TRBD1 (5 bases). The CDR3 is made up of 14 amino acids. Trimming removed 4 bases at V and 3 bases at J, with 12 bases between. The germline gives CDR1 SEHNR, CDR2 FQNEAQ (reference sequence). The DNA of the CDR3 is TGTGCCAGCAGCTACATGGGCAGGGACACTGAAGCTTTCTTT. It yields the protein CASSYMGRDTEAFF.

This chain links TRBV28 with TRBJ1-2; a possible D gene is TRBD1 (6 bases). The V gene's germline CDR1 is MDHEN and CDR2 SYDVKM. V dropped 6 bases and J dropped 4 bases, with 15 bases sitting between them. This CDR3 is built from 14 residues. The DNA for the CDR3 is TGTGCCAGCAGCCTAGGGGGGGCACGCTATGGCTACACCTTC. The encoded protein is CASSLGGARYGYTF.

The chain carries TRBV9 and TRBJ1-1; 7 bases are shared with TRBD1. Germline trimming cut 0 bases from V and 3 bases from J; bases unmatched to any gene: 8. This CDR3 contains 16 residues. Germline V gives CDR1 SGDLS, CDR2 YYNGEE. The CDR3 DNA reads TGTGCCAGCAGCGTAGAAGGGGGCGGAACGTACACTGAAGCTTTCTTT. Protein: CASSVEGGGTYTEAFF.

The CDR3, as DNA: TGTGCCAGTAGTGGGCTCAGGGCGAGAGGAAACACCATATATTTT. It translates to CASSGLRARGNTIYF. V is TRBV19 and J is TRBJ1-3; maybe TRBD1 (5 bases). The CDR3 covers 15 residues. The V end was cut by 5 bases, the J end by 4 bases, with 15 bases between. Per germline, CDR1 LNHDA and CDR2 SQIVND (reference sequence).

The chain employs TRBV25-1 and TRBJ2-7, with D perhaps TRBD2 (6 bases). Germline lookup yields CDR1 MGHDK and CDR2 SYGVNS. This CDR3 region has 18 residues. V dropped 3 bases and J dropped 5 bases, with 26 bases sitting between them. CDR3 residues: CASSDHRGNSFWEDEQYF. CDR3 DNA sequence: TGTGCCAGCAGTGACCACCGGGGGAACTCCTTTTGGGAAGACGAGCAGTACTTC.

The CDR3 DNA reads as TGTGCCAGCAGTAACTACAGGGGAAACACCATATATTTT. This gives the protein CASSNYRGNTIYF. The chain is built from TRBV27 and TRBJ1-3, with a tentative D call TRBD1 (5 bases). CDR1 and CDR2 from the germline V gene are MNHEY and SMNVEV (reference sequence). Trimming cost V 5 bases and J 4 bases, with 9 bases left between them. This CDR3 is 13 amino acids long.